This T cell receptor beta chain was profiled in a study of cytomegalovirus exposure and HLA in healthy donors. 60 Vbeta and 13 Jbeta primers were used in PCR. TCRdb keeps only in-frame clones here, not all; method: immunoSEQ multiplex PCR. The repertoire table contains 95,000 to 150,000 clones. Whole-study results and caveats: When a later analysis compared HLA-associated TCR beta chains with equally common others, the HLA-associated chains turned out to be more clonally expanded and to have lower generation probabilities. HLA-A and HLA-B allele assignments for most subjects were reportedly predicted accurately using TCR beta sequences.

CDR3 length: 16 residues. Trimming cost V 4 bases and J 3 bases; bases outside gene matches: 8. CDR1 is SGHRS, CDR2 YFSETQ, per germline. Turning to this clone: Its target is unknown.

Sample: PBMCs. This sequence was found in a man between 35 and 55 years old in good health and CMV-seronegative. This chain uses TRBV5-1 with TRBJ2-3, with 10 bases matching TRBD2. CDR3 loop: CASSPGSGGDTDTQYF. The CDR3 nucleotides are TGCGCCAGCAGCCCTGGGAGCGGGGGGGATACAGATACGCAGTATTTT.